A selection of T cell receptor beta chains follows, all from one sample in a study of patients and donors after allogeneic stem cell transplantation. TCRdb reprocessed the RT-PCR reads via MiXCR and lists one record per CDR3 protein. The sample yields hundreds of thousands of distinct CDR3 sequences, around two fifths seen once. The specimen was blood, either unsorted or a sorted T cell fraction (not recorded which). The receptors originated from a human donor who was either an allogeneic HSCT recipient or a stem cell or donor lymphocyte infusion donor (not recorded which). It is not recorded whose cells these are; they may come from a transplant donor. Each CDR3 is given with its conserved first and last residue. The D gene is left open where the match is weak. Expanded clones get a size class; other rows say once, few or many, or leave the size out.

clone_size	j_call	cdr3_length	v_call	d_call	cdr3_nt	cdr3_aa
-	TRBJ2-3	15	TRBV5-1	TRBD2	TGCGCCAGCAGCTCGGGGACTAGGCGCACAGATACGCAGTATTTT	CASSSGTRRTDTQYF
-	TRBJ1-1	15	TRBV6-5	-	TGTGCCAGCAGTTCCCCGGTCCAAGGGACAACTGAAGCTTTCTTT	CASSSPVQGTTEAFF
-	TRBJ1-4	15	TRBV20-1	-	TGCAGTGCTTCCCGCTCCTTGGGATTAGGAGAAAAACTGTTTTTT	CSASRSLGLGEKLFF
-	TRBJ1-1	15	TRBV7-8	-	TGTGCCAGCAGCGCAGACCTTAGTCGGCGCACTGAAGCTTTCTTT	CASSADLSRRTEAFF
few	TRBJ2-3	18	TRBV24-1	-	TGTGCCACCAGTGGAACCCCTTGGCTAGCAGGGGACACAGATACGCAGTATTTT	CATSGTPWLAGDTDTQYF
-	TRBJ1-2	12	TRBV5-5	-	TGTGCCAGCAGCTTGGAAGACTATGGCTACACCTTC	CASSLEDYGYTF
-	TRBJ2-5	13	TRBV7-3	-	TGTGCCAGCAGCTTAGGGCGCCAAGAGACCCAGTACTTC	CASSLGRQETQYF
once	TRBJ1-1	15	TRBV15	TRBD1	TGTGCCACCAGCAGAGTCAACAGGGGAGAGACTGAAGCTTTCTTT	CATSRVNRGETEAFF
-	TRBJ2-3	10	TRBV28	-	TGTGCCACATGGGGAGATACGCAGTATTTT	CATWGDTQYF
-	TRBJ2-1	17	TRBV12-3/TRBV12-4	-	TGTGCCAGCAGTTTAATGCCAGCGGGCTGCACGAACAATGAGCAGTTCTTC	CASSLMPAGCTNNEQFF
few	TRBJ2-1	16	TRBV5-6	-	TGTGCCAGCAGGTCCGACAGGAGGAGCTCCTACAATGAGCAGTTCTTC	CASRSDRRSSYNEQFF
-	TRBJ2-3	10	TRBV2	-	TGTGCCAGCATAGGAGATACGCAGTATTTT	CASIGDTQYF
-	TRBJ2-2	16	TRBV4-3	-	TGCGCCAGCAGCCAAGTTGGAGGGTGGAGGACCGGGGAGCTGTTTTTT	CASSQVGGWRTGELFF
-	TRBJ1-1	16	TRBV7-2	TRBD1	TGTGCCAGCAGCTTAGATTCAGGGGGCATGAACACTGAAGCTTTCTTT	CASSLDSGGMNTEAFF
few	TRBJ2-2	15	TRBV24-1	-	TGTGCCACCAGTGTCGCAGGTTTGAACACCGGGGAGCTGTTTTTT	CATSVAGLNTGELFF
once	TRBJ2-2	12	TRBV5-1	-	TGCGCCAGCAGCTTTTGGGACGGGGAGCTGTTTTTT	CASSFWDGELFF
-	TRBJ2-3	14	TRBV5-1	-	TGCGCCAGCAGCTTGGGGCAGGGGAAGGATACGCAGTATTTT	CASSLGQGKDTQYF
-	TRBJ2-1	12	TRBV20-1	TRBD1	TGCAGTGCTGATAAGACAGGGGATGAGCAGTTCTTC	CSADKTGDEQFF
-	TRBJ2-1	13	TRBV18	-	TGTGCCAGCTCACCACAGGGGGGTGATGAGCAGTTCTTC	CASSPQGGDEQFF
-	TRBJ2-2	14	TRBV5-1	-	TGCGCCAGCAGCGATGCGGAGAACACCGGGGAGCTGTTTTTT	CASSDAENTGELFF
-	TRBJ2-7	17	TRBV6-2/TRBV6-3	TRBD2	TGTGCCAGCAGTTACCGAGGTGGGGCTAGCGGGACCTACGAGCAGTACTTC	CASSYRGGASGTYEQYF
few	TRBJ1-2	11	TRBV15	-	TGTGCCACCAGCCGGGGCTATGGCTACACCTTC	CATSRGYGYTF
few	TRBJ1-1	14	TRBV27	TRBD1	TGTGCCAGCAGTGGGACAGGGCTCAACACTGAAGCTTTCTTT	CASSGTGLNTEAFF
once	TRBJ1-6	18	TRBV9	-	TGTGCCAGCAGCGAAGGGCCATACACAAGTCCCTATAATTCACCCCTCCACTTT	CASSEGPYTSPYNSPLHF
many	TRBJ1-2	13	TRBV6-5	-	TGTGCCAGCAGTTACTACAGTAACTATGGCTACACCTTC	CASSYYSNYGYTF
few	TRBJ1-3	16	TRBV4-2	-	TGTGCCAGCAGCCGCACGGAAGGGAGCTCTGGAAACACCATATATTTT	CASSRTEGSSGNTIYF
few	TRBJ1-1	15	TRBV14	-	TGTGCCAGCAGCCATCACTTCCAGAAGAACACTGAAGCTTTCTTT	CASSHHFQKNTEAFF
few	TRBJ1-6	14	TRBV4-3	TRBD1	TGCGCCAGCAGCCAAGATAGGACAGGGGCGCCCCTCCACTTT	CASSQDRTGAPLHF
-	TRBJ2-6	17	TRBV14	-	TGTGCCAGCAGCCAAGAAATAGGAGAGACTGGGGCCAACGTCCTGACTTTC	CASSQEIGETGANVLTF
few	TRBJ2-1	16	TRBV4-1	TRBD2	TGCGCCAGCAGCCACGTCAGCGGGGGGGAAAACAATGAGCAGTTCTTC	CASSHVSGGENNEQFF
-	TRBJ2-5	16	TRBV15	-	TGTGCCACCAGCAGAGATGCCGGAGGGGGGTGGGAGACCCAGTACTTC	CATSRDAGGGWETQYF
-	TRBJ2-1	15	TRBV5-1	-	TGCGCCAGCAGCTTGGACCCAAGGGCCTACAATGAGCAGTTCTTC	CASSLDPRAYNEQFF
few	TRBJ1-2	16	TRBV7-9	-	TGTGCCAGCAGCTTAGTAGGCACAGTTTTTAACTATGGCTACACCTTC	CASSLVGTVFNYGYTF
-	TRBJ1-1	13	TRBV4-3	TRBD1	TGCGCCAGCAGCCAAACAGGGGGCCCAAAAGCTTTCTTT	CASSQTGGPKAFF
-	TRBJ1-5	13	TRBV12-3/TRBV12-4	-	TGTGCCAGCGCATATGGGAGCAATCAGCCCCAGCATTTT	CASAYGSNQPQHF
few	TRBJ2-5	13	TRBV3-1	-	TGTGCCAGCAGCCCCATCTCAAGGGAGACCCAGTACTTC	CASSPISRETQYF
many	TRBJ1-1	13	TRBV5-1	TRBD1	TGTGCCAGCAGCTTTACAGGGGGCACTGAAGCTTTCTTT	CASSFTGGTEAFF
few	TRBJ2-2	18	TRBV7-2	-	TGTGCCAGCAGCTACTACGCCTCTCAAGACAGTTCCACCGGGGAGCTGTTTTTT	CASSYYASQDSSTGELFF
once	TRBJ1-2	17	TRBV5-1	TRBD1	TGCGCCAGCAGCTTACTCAACGTTGGGACAGGGATTGGAGGCTACACCTTC	CASSLLNVGTGIGGYTF
few	TRBJ1-1	14	TRBV12-3/TRBV12-4	TRBD1	TGTGCCAGCAGTCAACAGACAGGGTCCTTTGAAGCTTTCTTT	CASSQQTGSFEAFF
-	TRBJ1-1	11	TRBV12-3/TRBV12-4	-	TGTGCCAGCAGTTTAGGACAGGAAGCTTTCTTT	CASSLGQEAFF
few	TRBJ2-3	15	TRBV5-5	TRBD1	TGTGCCAGCAGCTTGGTATCAGGGGGAACAGATACGCAGTATTTT	CASSLVSGGTDTQYF
few	TRBJ1-5	17	TRBV3-1	-	TGTGCCAGCAGCCCGAGACCCCGTATGGATAGCAATCAGCCCCAGCATTTT	CASSPRPRMDSNQPQHF
-	TRBJ2-2	14	TRBV4-1	-	TGCGCCAGCAGCCGGGGAGAGAACACCGGGGAGCTGTTTTTT	CASSRGENTGELFF
-	TRBJ1-1	14	TRBV9	TRBD1	TGTGCCAGCAGCACAACAGGGGTGGCCACTGAAGCTTTCTTT	CASSTTGVATEAFF
few	TRBJ1-5	15	TRBV5-1	-	TGCGCCAGCAGCTTGGCAGGGTCTAGCAATCAGCCCCAGCATTTT	CASSLAGSSNQPQHF
-	TRBJ1-3	16	TRBV5-1	-	TGCGCCAGCAGCTTGGCCGGGGGCAGCTCTGGAAACACCATATATTTT	CASSLAGGSSGNTIYF
-	TRBJ1-6	14	TRBV28	-	TGTGCCAGCAGTTTCGAGGGCTTGGGTTCACCCCTCCACTTT	CASSFEGLGSPLHF
few	TRBJ1-3	12	TRBV12-3/TRBV12-4	-	TGTGCCAGCAACCTTGATGGAGGTACCATATATTTT	CASNLDGGTIYF
few	TRBJ1-1	15	TRBV20-1	TRBD1	TGCAGTGCCAGAAGGGCCAGGGGGCTTCCCACTGAAGCTTTCTTT	CSARRARGLPTEAFF
-	TRBJ2-2	16	TRBV7-2	-	TGTGCCAGCAGCTTGAACTGGGGAATCGGGACCGGGGAGCTGTTTTTT	CASSLNWGIGTGELFF
many	TRBJ1-6	14	TRBV12-3/TRBV12-4	-	TGTGCCAGCAGTTACGGGGGGGGTAATTCACCCCTCCACTTT	CASSYGGGNSPLHF
-	TRBJ1-1	13	TRBV20-1	TRBD1	TGCAGTGCGGCTAACAGGGGGAACACTGAAGCTTTCTTT	CSAANRGNTEAFF
-	TRBJ1-5	14	TRBV19	-	TGTGCCAGCGACCCCCGTCATAGCAATCAGCCCCAGCATTTT	CASDPRHSNQPQHF
-	TRBJ2-3	14	TRBV29-1	-	TGCAGCGTGGATGCCAGATCTGGCACAGATACGCAGTATTTT	CSVDARSGTDTQYF